The 10 T cell receptor beta chains in this list originate from one sample, sequenced in a study of OX40 agonist ivuxolimab in advanced cancers. Generated by immunoSEQ multiplex PCR, the TCRdb table keeps only in-frame clones and is missing some. The data contain approximately 58,000 clones, approximately 81% of them singletons. Sample: CD4+ or CD8+ T cells sorted from blood, taken in a trial of the OX40 agonist ivuxolimab. Receptor source: an adult with an advanced solid tumor such as melanoma, head and neck, liver or kidney cancer.

The chain uses TRBV7-3 and TRBJ2-1; D perhaps matches TRBD2 (6 bases). V was trimmed by 5 bases and J by 6 bases, leaving 11 bases between them. There are 13 residues in the CDR3. Germline lookup yields CDR1 SGHTA and CDR2 FQGTGA. DNA for the CDR3: TGTGCCAGCAGCGGAAGGGGAGGCAATGAGCAGTTCTTC. This gives the protein CASSGRGGNEQFF.

There are a few counts of this clone. The rearrangement joins TRBV7-9 to TRBJ2-7, with 8 bases lining up with TRBD1. Germline V gene data show CDR1 as SEHNR and CDR2 as FQNEAQ (reference sequence). The CDR3 is made up of 15 amino acids. V lost 2 bases to trimming and J lost 3 bases; unmatched junction nucleotides: 6. CDR3 coding DNA: TGTGCCAGCAGCTTAAGTGGGGACAGGTACTACGAGCAGTACTTC. This translates into CASSLSGDRYYEQYF.

This clone showed up just once. V is TRBV4-3 and J is TRBJ2-1; D not resolved. The germline V gene has CDR1 LGHNA and CDR2 YSLEER. CDR3 size: 16 residues. V lost 0 bases and J lost 0, with 9 bases in between. DNA for the CDR3: TGCGCCAGCAGCCAAGAGCAGGTGAGCTCCTACAATGAGCAGTTCTTC. Encoded protein: CASSQEQVSSYNEQFF.

The chain links TRBV6-6 to TRBJ2-7; D perhaps matches TRBD1 (5 bases). The V gene lost 2 bases and the J gene lost 5 bases, with 13 bases spanning the gap. The germline gives CDR1 MNHNY, CDR2 SVGAGI (reference sequence). There are 14 residues in the CDR3. The CDR3 nucleotides are TGTGCCAGCAGTTACCCTACCAGGGCCAACGAGCAGTACTTC. Amino acid sequence: CASSYPTRANEQYF.

The chain links TRBV19 to TRBJ2-6; no clear D gene. This CDR3 is 14 amino acids long. Germline V gene lookup returns CDR1 LNHDA and CDR2 SQIVND (reference sequence). Trimming left V 8 bases short and J 0 bases short, with 8 bases between. The CDR3 sequence: CASLGFSGANVLTF. The CDR3 coding sequence is TGTGCCAGTCTTGGGTTCTCTGGGGCCAACGTCCTGACTTTC.

This rearrangement joins TRBV5-1 to TRBJ2-1, with 7 nucleotides matching TRBD2. Germline V gives CDR1 SGHRS, CDR2 YFSETQ. CDR3 length: 20 amino acids. V shed 1 base and J 5 bases; nucleotides not matched to a gene: 21. This CDR3 reads CASSLSPGPWGGGPDNEQFF. CDR3 DNA: TGCGCCAGCAGCTTGTCTCCGGGACCATGGGGGGGAGGGCCGGACAATGAGCAGTTCTTC.

This chain joins TRBV15 and TRBJ2-2, with D possibly being TRBD1 or TRBD2 (5 bases each). V lost 4 bases and J 5 bases, leaving 11 bases between the germline ends. Germline V gene sequence: CDR1 LNHNV, CDR2 YYDKDF (reference sequence). The CDR3 runs to 14 residues. The CDR3 nucleotides are TGTGCCACCAGCAAGGGGAGTTGGACCGGGGAGCTGTTTTTT. As protein: CATSKGSWTGELFF.

This rearrangement joins TRBV28 to TRBJ1-5, with D perhaps TRBD1 (5 bases). Germline V CDR1 and CDR2: MDHEN, SYDVKM. The germline V and J ends were trimmed by 5 bases and 6 bases, with 8 bases remaining between them. The length of the CDR3 is 12 residues. The CDR3 protein is CASSLRGQPQHF. Written as DNA, the CDR3 is TGTGCCAGCAGTCTGAGGGGTCAGCCCCAGCATTTT.

V is TRBV7-3 and J is TRBJ2-7; 8 nucleotides agree with TRBD1. Unmatched junction bases numbered 6, after V lost 5 bases and J lost 9 bases. CDR1 and CDR2 (germline): SGHTA, FQGTGA. CDR3 length: 12 amino acids. As DNA, the CDR3 is TGTGCCAGCAGCACCCCGACAGGGGCGCAGTACTTC. Residues: CASSTPTGAQYF.

This chain uses TRBV11-2 with TRBJ2-5, with no clear D. V dropped 1 base and J dropped 5 bases, with 2 bases sitting between them. Germline V gene data show CDR1 as SGHAT and CDR2 as FQNNGV. The CDR3 runs 11 residues. The CDR3 loop reads CASSLGETQYF. CDR3 sequence (DNA): TGTGCCAGCAGCTTAGGGGAGACCCAGTACTTC.